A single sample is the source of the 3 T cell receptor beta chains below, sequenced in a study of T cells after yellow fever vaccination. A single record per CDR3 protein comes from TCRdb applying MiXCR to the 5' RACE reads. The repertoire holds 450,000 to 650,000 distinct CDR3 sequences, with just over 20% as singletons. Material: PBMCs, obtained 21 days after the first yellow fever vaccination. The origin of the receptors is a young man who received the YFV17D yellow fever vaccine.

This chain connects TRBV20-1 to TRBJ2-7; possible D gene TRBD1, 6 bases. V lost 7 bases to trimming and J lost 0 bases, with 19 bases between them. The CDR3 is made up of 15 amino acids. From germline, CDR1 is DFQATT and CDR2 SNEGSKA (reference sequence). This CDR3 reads CSVKPPGTPSYEQYF. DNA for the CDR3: TGCAGTGTTAAACCCCCCGGGACACCCTCCTACGAGCAGTACTTC.

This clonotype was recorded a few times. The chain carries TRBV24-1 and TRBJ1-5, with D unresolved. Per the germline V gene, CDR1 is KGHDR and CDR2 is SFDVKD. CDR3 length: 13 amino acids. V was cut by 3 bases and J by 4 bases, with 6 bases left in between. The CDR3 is CATSDRSNQPQHF. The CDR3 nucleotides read TGTGCCACCAGTGATCGGAGTAATCAGCCCCAGCATTTT.

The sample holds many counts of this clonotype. Here the CDR3 DNA reads TGTGCCAGCTCACCGGCCCTGAACACTGAAGCTTTCTTT. It translates to CASSPALNTEAFF. The chain employs TRBV18 and TRBJ1-1, with D hard to call. There are 13 residues in the CDR3. V lost 3 bases, J lost 0 bases, and 5 bases lay in between. Germline assignment: CDR1 KGHSH and CDR2 LQKENI.